This T cell receptor beta chain was sequenced during a study of Graves' ophthalmopathy and Graves' hyperthyroidism. General study findings and limits: Between ophthalmopathy and stable hyperthyroidism, a 13-signature model drew a separation with 87.88% sensitivity and roughly 80% specificity. Most expanded clonotypes in thyroid above 0.001 frequency also showed up in blood. The model predicted ophthalmopathy progression with roughly 70% sensitivity and approximately 72% specificity.

The authors used Ficoll-Paque density gradient centrifugation to separate PBMCs. The input was 8.5 to 10 ml of fresh peripheral blood. RNA served as the template for amplifying TCR beta CDR3 regions. RT-PCR with HTBI primers came first, then second-round multiplex PCR. TCRdb passed the multiplex PCR reads through MiXCR, listing each CDR3 protein once. The sample contains hundreds of thousands of distinct CDR3 sequences, around 40% of which appear only once. Points on this clonotype: Its antigen is currently unknown.

The sample taken for sequencing was peripheral blood. This TCR derives from an adult man with Graves' ophthalmopathy.

CDR3 bases: TGTGCCAGCAGTTACGTTTCAGGGTTTTCCTACGAGCAGTACTTC. Amino acid sequence: CASSYVSGFSYEQYF. The chain joins TRBV6-6 to TRBJ2-7; a weak D match, TRBD1 (5 bases). Germline CDR1 MNHNY, CDR2 SVGAGI (reference sequence). V was cut by 2 bases and J by 1 base, with 12 bases left in between. The CDR3 sequence is 15 residues long.